This TCR beta chain was sequenced for a study of T-cell memory formation after mild COVID-19. TCRdb used MiXCR to reprocess the 5' RACE reads, holding one entry per CDR3 protein. The table shows around 310,000 distinct CDR3 sequences, with 20% to 25% occurring only once. This clonotype was obtained from a man in his late teens or twenties who had mild COVID-19 (a few samples of this study predate the infection). Cell type and time point are not known. Material for sequencing was PBMCs or a T cell subset sorted from them (not recorded which).

The DNA of the CDR3 is TGTGCCAGCAGTCCTTCGGGGACCAAAAACATTCAGTACTTC. This encodes CASSPSGTKNIQYF. The J gene is TRBJ2-4, the V gene TRBV11-1; tentatively, D is TRBD2 (5 bases). Deletions cut 6 bases from V and 2 bases from J, with 11 bases between. The CDR3 has 14 residues. Germline loops: CDR1 SGHAT, CDR2 FQDESV (reference sequence).